The 31 T cell receptor beta chains reported below all come from one sample, sequenced in a study of T cell repertoires in ileal Crohn's disease. Assay used: immunoSEQ multiplex PCR; TCRdb lists only in-frame clones, some missing. The sample consists of about 7,300 clones, more than 85% of them appearing once. Sequencing input: ileal tissue. The origin of the receptors is an adult with Crohn's disease.

The chain joins TRBV5-6 to TRBJ2-3; weak D call: TRBD1 (5 bases). The CDR3 runs 17 residues. Between the trimmed V and J ends, which lost 2 bases and 0 bases, there was a span of 16 bases. The germline V gene has CDR1 SGHDT and CDR2 YYEEEE. CDR3 sequence: CASSLKSGATSTDTQYF. The CDR3 DNA sequence: TGTGCCAGCAGCTTAAAGTCTGGGGCAACTAGCACAGATACGCAGTATTTT.

This chain links TRBV10-1 with TRBJ1-6; 7 bases match TRBD1. CDR1 is WNHNN and CDR2 is SYGVQD in the germline V gene (reference sequence). V was pared by 8 bases and J by 12 bases, with 10 bases of the junction left unmatched. CDR3 length: 13 residues. CDR3 in amino acids: CASSGQPGGPLHF. CDR3 DNA: TGCGCCAGCTCGGGACAACCAGGGGGACCCCTCCACTTT.

This clone was picked up a small number of times. V usage is TRBV7-6 and J usage is TRBJ2-3, with TRBD2 matching 8 bases. CDR1 is SGHVS, CDR2 FNYEAQ, per germline. The CDR3 totals 16 residues. V lost 5 bases to trimming and J lost 0 bases; unmatched junction nucleotides: 7. The CDR3 sequence: CASSPLAAPSTDTQYF. The CDR3 region has the DNA TGTGCCAGCAGCCCACTAGCGGCACCAAGCACAGATACGCAGTATTTT. The full variable domain, in which reference TRBV7-6 and TRBJ2-3 provide the parts outside the CDR3, is GAGVSQSPRYKVTKRGQDVALRCDPISGHVSLYWYRQALGQGPEFLTYFNYEAQQDKSGLPNDRFSAERPEGSISTLTIQRTEQRDSAMYRCASSPLAAPSTDTQYFGPGTRLTVL.

The CDR3 protein is CASSRSGGTQPQHF. Written as DNA, the CDR3 is TGTGCCAGCAGCCGAAGCGGGGGCACTCAGCCCCAGCATTTT. The chain joins TRBV7-8 to TRBJ1-5; TRBD1 is a possible D gene (6 bases). The CDR3 has 14 residues. Per germline, CDR1 SGHVS and CDR2 FQNEAQ. V dropped 5 bases and J dropped 6 bases, with 14 bases sitting between them. Full variable domain (remainder filled in from reference TRBV7-8 and TRBJ1-5): GAGVSQSPRYKVAKRGQDVALRCDPISGHVSLFWYQQALGQGPEFLTYFQNEAQLDKSGLPSDRFFAERPEGSVSTLKIQRTQQEDSAVYLCASSRSGGTQPQHFGDGTRLSIL.

This chain links TRBV29-1 with TRBJ1-2; 7 bases match TRBD1. Unmatched junction bases numbered 9, after V lost 5 bases and J lost 3 bases. The CDR3 spans 14 residues. Germline assignment: CDR1 SQVTM and CDR2 ANQGSEA. The CDR3 region is CSVWEGTDYYGYTF. The CDR3 DNA sequence: TGCAGCGTTTGGGAAGGGACAGATTACTATGGCTACACCTTC. The complete variable domain, with remaining parts taken from reference TRBV29-1 and TRBJ1-2, reads SAVISQKPSRDICQRGTSLTIQCQVDSQVTMMFWYRQQPGQSLTLIATANQGSEATYESGFVIDKFPISRPNLTFSTLTVSNMSPEDSSIYLCSVWEGTDYYGYTFGSGTRLTVV.

The gene calls are TRBV19 and TRBJ2-1, with TRBD2 identical over 13 bases. The CDR3 consists of 15 residues. J lost 5 bases, V lost 3 bases, and 1 base had no gene match. The germline V gene has CDR1 LNHDA and CDR2 SQIVND (reference sequence). The CDR3 reads CASSMGLAGNNEQFF. The CDR3 nucleotides are TGTGCCAGTAGTATGGGACTAGCGGGGAACAATGAGCAGTTCTTC.

This clone appeared a few times. The rearrangement uses TRBV5-1 and TRBJ2-5, with D hard to call. This CDR3 contains 12 residues. Looked up from germline, CDR1 is SGHRS and CDR2 is YFSETQ. Trimming removed 0 bases from V and 4 bases from J, with 4 bases in between. CDR3: CASSLGRETQYF. The DNA for the CDR3 is TGCGCCAGCAGCTTGGGTAGAGAGACCCAGTACTTC.

The gene calls are TRBV30 and TRBJ1-1; no clear D gene. The CDR3 length is 13 residues. V was pared by 0 bases and J by 4 bases, with 9 bases between. Germline CDR1 reads GTSNPN; CDR2 reads SVGIG (reference sequence). The CDR3, as DNA: TGTGCCTGGAGTGTAGAGGGCCGCACTGAAGCTTTCTTT. Amino acid sequence: CAWSVEGRTEAFF.

This chain connects TRBV2 to TRBJ2-1, with a tentative D call TRBD2 (6 bases). CDR3 size: 14 residues. V was cut by 5 bases and J by 5 bases, with 13 bases left in between. Germline CDR1 SNHLY, CDR2 FYNNEI. The CDR3 DNA reads as TGTGCCAGCAGTACTTGGAGGGCCCACAATGAGCAGTTCTTC. This translates into CASSTWRAHNEQFF.

J is TRBJ1-1 and V is TRBV2, with no clear D. CDR1 is SNHLY, CDR2 FYNNEI, per germline. Trimming pared 6 bases from V and 0 bases from J, leaving 11 bases between. The CDR3 covers 14 residues. The CDR3 sequence is CASRKREMNTEAFF. In DNA, the CDR3 is TGTGCCAGCAGAAAAAGGGAGATGAACACTGAAGCTTTCTTT.

The chain is built from TRBV5-1 and TRBJ2-2; 10 bases agree with TRBD2. The trim removed 5 bases at V and 0 bases at J, leaving 4 bases unmatched. CDR3 size: 16 residues. Germline CDR1 SGHRS, CDR2 YFSETQ. The CDR3 sequence: CASSPSGSSNTGELFF. DNA for the CDR3: TGCGCCAGCAGTCCTAGCGGGAGTTCGAACACCGGGGAGCTGTTTTTT.

V is TRBV6-5 and J is TRBJ1-2, with D unresolved. The CDR3 has 16 amino acids. Per germline, CDR1 MNHEY and CDR2 SVGAGI. The V end lost 0 bases, the J end lost 2 bases, and 13 bases lay between the germline ends. CDR3 region: CASSYSVGRSNYGYTF. CDR3 nucleotide sequence: TGTGCCAGCAGTTACTCCGTTGGCAGGTCCAACTATGGCTACACCTTC.

The chain combines TRBV2 with TRBJ1-1, with 8 bases matching TRBD1. Germline-derived CDR1 and CDR2 are SNHLY and FYNNEI. The CDR3 covers 17 residues. The J segment lost 1 base and the V segment lost 4 bases, leaving 11 bases of the junction unmatched. The CDR3 sequence: CASSAPGQAITNTEAFF. CDR3 bases: TGTGCCAGCAGTGCCCCGGGACAGGCTATCACGAACACTGAAGCTTTCTTT.

J is TRBJ1-1 and V is TRBV28, with TRBD1 matching over 9 bases. CDR3 length: 15 residues. The trim removed 9 bases at V and 7 bases at J, leaving 15 bases unmatched. Germline V gene sequence: CDR1 MDHEN, CDR2 SYDVKM. CDR3 sequence: CASTTGGSEESEAFF. CDR3 nucleotides: TGTGCCAGTACTACAGGGGGCTCAGAGGAGAGTGAAGCTTTCTTT. Using reference TRBV28 and TRBJ1-1 for the parts outside the CDR3, the full variable domain is DVKVTQSSRYLVKRTGEKVFLECVQDMDHENMFWYRQDPGLGLRLIYFSYDVKMKEKGDIPEGYSVSREKKERFSLILESASTNQTSMYLCASTTGGSEESEAFFGQGTRLTVV.

This chain joins TRBV7-2 and TRBJ2-5, with TRBD1 matching 9 bases. The trim removed 3 bases at V and 6 bases at J, leaving 2 bases unmatched. Per germline, CDR1 SGHTA and CDR2 FQGNSA. The CDR3 runs to 13 residues. This chain's CDR3 is CASSFGTGQTQYF. The CDR3 DNA reads as TGTGCCAGCAGCTTTGGGACAGGGCAGACCCAGTACTTC.

The chain recombines TRBV7-3 with TRBJ2-6; D gene unclear. This CDR3 comprises 15 residues. Trimming left V 2 bases short and J 0 bases short, with 5 bases between. Germline-derived CDR1 and CDR2 are SGHTA and FQGTGA. CDR3 sequence: CASSLLSSGANVLTF. The CDR3, as DNA: TGTGCCAGCAGCTTATTGAGCTCTGGGGCCAACGTCCTGACTTTC.

The V gene is TRBV6-5, the J gene TRBJ2-7; 8 bases agree with TRBD1. The CDR3 is 15 amino acids. Germline CDR1 is MNHEY and CDR2 is SVGAGI. The CDR3 sequence: CAARTGSLGGNEQYF. DNA for the CDR3: TGTGCGGCCCGGACAGGGAGCCTTGGTGGGAACGAGCAGTACTTC.

V usage is TRBV28 and J usage is TRBJ1-3; D uncertain. V was clipped by 4 bases and J by 0 bases, with 16 bases between them. There are 17 residues in the CDR3. CDR1 and CDR2 from the germline V gene are MDHEN and SYDVKM. This CDR3 reads CASSWGASGRSGNTIYF. CDR3 bases: TGTGCCAGCAGTTGGGGAGCATCGGGCCGCTCTGGAAACACCATATATTTT.

The chain carries TRBV2 and TRBJ1-1; D unclear. The CDR3 runs to 13 residues. V lost 4 bases, J lost 3 bases, and 9 bases lay in between. CDR1 and CDR2 from the germline V gene are SNHLY and FYNNEI. CDR3 in DNA: TGTGCCAGCAGTGCCTTCGAGGACACTGAAGCTTTCTTT. It yields the protein CASSAFEDTEAFF.

This rearrangement joins TRBV6-7 to TRBJ1-2, with a weak D call TRBD1 (5 bases). TRBV6-7 is recorded as an ORF, its role being uncertain. The CDR3 has 15 residues. The V end lost 7 bases, the J end lost 2 bases, and 17 bases lay between the germline ends. The CDR3 nucleotides are TGTGCCAGCACCAGCGGGGGGGGGATGAACTATGGCTACACCTTC. Translation: CASTSGGGMNYGYTF.

The CDR3 DNA follows: TGTGCCAGCAGCCGAGACAGGGCTACTGAAGCTTTCTTT. Protein: CASSRDRATEAFF. The chain employs TRBV7-9 and TRBJ1-1; TRBD1 matches at 7 bases. This CDR3 is 13 amino acids long. J lost 5 bases, V lost 5 bases, and 5 bases had no gene match. The germline gives CDR1 SEHNR, CDR2 FQNEAQ (reference sequence).

The CDR3 DNA reads as TGTGCCAGCAGCCCACTCCCCGGGACTAGCGGGTATCAAGAGACCCAGTACTTC. It translates to CASSPLPGTSGYQETQYF. This chain connects TRBV5-6 to TRBJ2-5, with TRBD2 matching 12 bases. CDR1 is SGHDT and CDR2 is YYEEEE in the germline V gene. The CDR3 runs 18 residues. The ends lost 4 bases at V and 2 bases at J; junction bases unmatched: 12.

This chain joins TRBV5-1 and TRBJ2-7; 7 bases line up with TRBD2. Trimming took 4 bases from V and 7 from J; bases not matched to a gene: 8. The germline CDR1 and CDR2 sequences are SGHRS and YFSETQ. This CDR3 has 13 residues. As DNA, the CDR3 is TGCGCCAGCAGCCCGCGGGACTACCAGGAGCAGTACTTC. Translated: CASSPRDYQEQYF.

J is TRBJ1-2 and V is TRBV2, with a weak D call TRBD1 (5 bases). This CDR3 is built from 13 residues. V lost 1 base and J lost 3, with 6 bases in between. The germline CDR1 and CDR2 sequences are SNHLY and FYNNEI. The DNA of the CDR3 is TGTGCCAGCAGTGAAGAGGGGTACTATGGCTACACCTTC. It encodes CASSEEGYYGYTF.

The rearrangement links TRBV30 to TRBJ2-1, with no clear D. Trimming took 3 bases from V and 5 from J, leaving 5 bases between them. From germline, CDR1 is GTSNPN and CDR2 SVGIG (reference sequence). This CDR3 contains 11 residues. CDR3 nucleotide sequence: TGTGCCTGGAGGGGCCACAATGAGCAGTTCTTC. This gives the protein CAWRGHNEQFF.

The chain uses TRBV6-1 and TRBJ2-7; 9 bases agree with TRBD1. The J segment lost 8 bases and the V segment lost 3 bases, leaving 8 bases of the junction unmatched. This CDR3 spans 14 amino acids. Per germline, CDR1 MNHNS and CDR2 SASEGT. The CDR3 nucleotides are TGTGCCAGCAGTGAGCGGACAGGGGAGGCAAAGCAGTACTTC. Translating gives CASSERTGEAKQYF.

The chain has TRBV4-2 and TRBJ2-3; 8 bases are shared with TRBD1. Germline V gives CDR1 LGHNA, CDR2 YNFKEQ. CDR3 length: 16 amino acids. With 3 bases clipped from V and 1 base from J, the junction kept 6 bases outside the gene matches. The CDR3 bases are TGTGCCAGCAGCCATCGACAGGGGTTGGGCACAGATACGCAGTATTTT. Residues: CASSHRQGLGTDTQYF.

The CDR3 region has the DNA TGCGCCAGCAGTCAATGGAGAAGATCAATTCGGAATTCACCCCTCCACTTT. It translates to CASSQWRRSIRNSPLHF. The chain links TRBV23-1 to TRBJ1-6, with D unresolved. TRBV23-1 is marked as an open reading frame, function uncertain. V was shortened by 1 base and J by 7 bases, with 17 bases between the two germline ends. This CDR3 is 17 amino acids long.

The V and J genes are TRBV7-6 and TRBJ1-1, with D uncertain. Germline CDR1 is SGHVS and CDR2 is FNYEAQ. The germline V and J ends were trimmed by 5 bases and 8 bases, with 12 bases remaining between them. The CDR3 contains 12 residues. The CDR3 here is CASSPRGREAFF. Written as DNA, the CDR3 is TGTGCCAGCAGCCCTCGTGGGAGGGAAGCTTTCTTT.

The rearrangement joins TRBV6-6 to TRBJ2-1; 11 bases line up with TRBD1. CDR3 length: 16 residues. V was pared by 6 bases and J by 7 bases, with 11 bases of the junction left unmatched. Looked up from germline, CDR1 is MNHNY and CDR2 is SVGAGI (reference sequence). CDR3 in DNA: TGTGCCAGCAGAATCGCCGGGACAGGGGGAGGTAATGAGCAGTTCTTC. It specifies CASRIAGTGGGNEQFF.

V is TRBV19 and J is TRBJ1-6; the D is unclear. From germline, CDR1 is LNHDA and CDR2 SQIVND (reference sequence). Trimming stripped 3 bases from V and 10 bases from J, with 19 bases between. The CDR3 has 16 amino acids. The CDR3 DNA reads TGTGCCAGTAGTATCGGGAGTATTTTTGGGCGGTCACCCCTCCACTTT. As protein: CASSIGSIFGRSPLHF.